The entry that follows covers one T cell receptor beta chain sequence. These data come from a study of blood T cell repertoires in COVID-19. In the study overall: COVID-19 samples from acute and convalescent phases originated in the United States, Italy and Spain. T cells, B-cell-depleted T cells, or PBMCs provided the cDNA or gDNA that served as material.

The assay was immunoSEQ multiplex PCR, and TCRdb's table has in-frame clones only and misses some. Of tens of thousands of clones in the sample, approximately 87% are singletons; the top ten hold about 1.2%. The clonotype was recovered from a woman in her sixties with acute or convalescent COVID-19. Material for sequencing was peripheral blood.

The CDR3 sequence: CSVTDRQGVAGELFF. The CDR3 coding sequence is TGCAGCGTTACGGACCGACAGGGGGTTGCCGGGGAGCTGTTTTTT. The rearrangement links TRBV29-1 to TRBJ2-2, with 9 bases fitting TRBD1. CDR3 length: 15 amino acids. The V and J ends lost 5 bases and 6 bases, in that order; junction bases with no gene match: 10. The germline CDR1 and CDR2 sequences are SQVTM and ANQGSEA.